Below are 10 T cell receptor beta chains sequenced from a single sample in a study of T cells after yellow fever vaccination. TCRdb recomputed calls from the 5' RACE reads with MiXCR, one row per CDR3 protein. The top ten clones hold around a fifth of a sample with 30,000 to 40,000 distinct CDR3 sequences, about 6.6% of them seen once. Sequences were derived from PBMCs, either bulk or a sorted T-cell subset (CD4+, CD8+, memory, or dextramer-sorted; not recorded which), sampled on the day of the first yellow fever vaccination. These TCRs come from a man aged 18 to 30 who received the YFV17D yellow fever vaccine.

This clonotype was seen repeatedly, ten times or more. The genes are TRBV7-9 and TRBJ2-1, with D tentatively TRBD2 (5 bases). Between the trimmed V and J ends, which lost 5 bases and 6 bases, there was a span of 20 bases. The CDR3 has 16 residues. CDR1 and CDR2 (germline): SEHNR, FQNEAQ (reference sequence). The CDR3 here is CASSPIGVLRPNEQFF. Written as DNA, the CDR3 is TGTGCCAGCAGCCCCATCGGGGTCCTCCGGCCCAATGAGCAGTTCTTC. Supplemented by reference TRBV7-9 and TRBJ2-1, the full variable domain reads DTGVSQNPRHKITKRGQNVTFRCDPISEHNRLYWYRQTLGQGPEFLTYFQNEAQLEKSRLLSDRFSAERPKGSFSTLEIQRTEQGDSAMYLCASSPIGVLRPNEQFFGPGTRLTVL.

This clonotype was counted at least ten times. The chain is built from TRBV27 and TRBJ1-6; the D is unclear. The CDR3 contains 16 residues. V was shortened by 6 bases and J by 0 bases, with 12 bases between the two germline ends. Per the germline V gene, CDR1 is MNHEY and CDR2 is SMNVEV (reference sequence). The CDR3 coding sequence is TGTGCCAGCAGGCCCCCCGGGAGCTCCTATAATTCACCCCTCCACTTT. The encoded protein is CASRPPGSSYNSPLHF.

This clonotype occurred many times. V gene TRBV27 combines with J gene TRBJ2-2, with 8 positions matching TRBD1. J gave up 6 bases and V 0 bases, and 6 bases lay outside the gene matches. The germline CDR1 and CDR2 sequences are MNHEY and SMNVEV (reference sequence). The length of the CDR3 is 16 residues. CDR3 region: CASSLSRQGYAGELFF. DNA for the CDR3: TGTGCCAGCAGTTTATCGAGACAGGGGTACGCCGGGGAGCTGTTTTTT.

The sample holds many counts of this clonotype. The V call is TRBV20-1, the J call TRBJ2-1, with TRBD2 identical over 7 bases. Germline trimming cut 6 bases from V and 5 bases from J; bases unmatched to any gene: 10. The CDR3 is made up of 14 amino acids. The germline CDR1 and CDR2 sequences are DFQATT and SNEGSKA (reference sequence). The CDR3 nucleotides read TGCAGTGCCCCGCCCAGCGGGGTCCACAATGAGCAGTTCTTC. Its translation is CSAPPSGVHNEQFF.

The table lists this clonotype with a few counts. J is TRBJ2-1 and V is TRBV20-1, with 8 bases lining up with TRBD2. V lost 5 bases, J lost 4 bases, and 13 bases stayed unmatched. The CDR3 is 16 amino acids. Per the germline V gene, CDR1 is DFQATT and CDR2 is SNEGSKA (reference sequence). CDR3 in amino acids: CSASLSSGRSYNEQFF. The DNA of the CDR3 is TGCAGTGCTTCCTTATCTAGCGGGCGATCTTACAATGAGCAGTTCTTC.

This clonotype was counted a few times. The CDR3 nucleotides read TGTGCCAGCAGCCACTCACAGGGATGGGGTTATAATTCACCCCTCCACTTT. It encodes CASSHSQGWGYNSPLHF. This chain connects TRBV3-1 to TRBJ1-6, with a possible D match to TRBD1 (6 bases). There are 17 residues in the CDR3. V shed 3 bases and J shed 4 bases, with 16 bases lying between them. Germline CDR1 and CDR2: LGHDT and YNNKEL (reference sequence).

This clonotype appeared many times. The chain has TRBV6-2 or TRBV6-3 and TRBJ2-2; 10 nucleotides match TRBD2. Germline lookup yields CDR1 MNHEY and CDR2 SVGEGT. The CDR3 contains 17 residues. The trim removed 6 bases at V and 4 bases at J, leaving 11 bases unmatched. The CDR3 region is CASSPEKIAGGTGELFF. The CDR3 DNA sequence: TGTGCCAGCAGCCCAGAGAAGATAGCGGGGGGCACCGGGGAGCTGTTTTTT.

This clonotype showed up many times. This chain joins TRBV7-3 and TRBJ2-3, with 13 bases identical to TRBD2. CDR1 and CDR2 from the germline V gene are SGHTA and FQGTGA. This CDR3 is built from 14 residues. The V segment lost 8 bases and the J segment 1 base; nucleotides outside the gene matches: 0. Here the CDR3 reads CASGLAGGTDTQYF. The DNA of the CDR3 is TGTGCCAGCGGACTAGCGGGGGGCACAGATACGCAGTATTTT. Looking up the rest from reference TRBV7-3 and TRBJ2-3 gives the full variable domain: GAGVSQTPSNKVTEKGKYVELRCDPISGHTALYWYRQSLGQGPEFLIYFQGTGAADDSGLPNDRFFAVRPEGSVSTLKIQRTERGDSAVYLCASGLAGGTDTQYFGPGTRLTVL.

This clonotype was recorded at least ten times. The V call is TRBV6-2 or TRBV6-3, the J call TRBJ2-7; the D is unclear. This CDR3 is built from 14 residues. V was shortened by 0 bases and J by 9 bases, with 15 bases between the two germline ends. Germline lookup yields CDR1 MNHEY and CDR2 SVGEGT. The CDR3 loop is CASSYSDGQPVQYF. Written as DNA, the CDR3 is TGTGCCAGCAGTTACTCGGATGGGCAACCCGTGCAGTACTTC.

With regard to this clonotype: A much larger clone lies one base from this, so it may be a read error. The chain recombines TRBV3-1 with TRBJ1-3; possible D gene TRBD1, 5 bases. Germline V gene data show CDR1 as LGHDT and CDR2 as YNNKEL (reference sequence). This CDR3 has 13 residues. The CDR3 nucleotides are TGTGCCAGCAGTCGACAGTCTGGAAACAACATATATTTT. Residues: CASSRQSGNNIYF.